This TCR beta chain was captured by sequencing in a study of T-cell reconstitution after alpha-beta-depleted transplantation in children. General study points: There were reportedly several hundred expanded graft clones from which alpha-beta T cells came about two months after transplant. Recipient T cells and thymic progenitors that survived were the source of the high TCRbeta diversity seen at day 60 in some patients. One year post-transplant, T-cell counts and diversity were largely derived from T cells produced anew.

This clonotype was observed at least ten times. Its cognate antigen is unknown. The J segment lost 5 bases and the V segment lost 4 bases, leaving 6 bases of the junction unmatched. This CDR3 spans 15 amino acids. Germline assignment: CDR1 MDHEN and CDR2 SYDVKM. A library of TCRbeta sequences, prepared with unique molecular identifiers, was generated. TCRdb redid the calling of the PCR reads with MiXCR, one entry per CDR3 protein. This sample carries around 190,000 distinct CDR3 sequences, under 8.5% of them seen once, and the ten largest clones take 4.5% to 6.5%. The source is a boy aged 2 to 10 with acute lymphoblastic leukemia, due to receive a stem cell transplant. This sequence joins TRBV28 and TRBJ2-7, with 12 bases lining up with TRBD1. The sequences come from PBMCs, collected before TCRalphabeta/CD19-depleted stem cell transplant. In nucleotides, the CDR3 is TGTGCCAGCAGTTCCCCGGGACAGGGGGCCCACGAGCAGTACTTC. As protein: CASSSPGQGAHEQYF.